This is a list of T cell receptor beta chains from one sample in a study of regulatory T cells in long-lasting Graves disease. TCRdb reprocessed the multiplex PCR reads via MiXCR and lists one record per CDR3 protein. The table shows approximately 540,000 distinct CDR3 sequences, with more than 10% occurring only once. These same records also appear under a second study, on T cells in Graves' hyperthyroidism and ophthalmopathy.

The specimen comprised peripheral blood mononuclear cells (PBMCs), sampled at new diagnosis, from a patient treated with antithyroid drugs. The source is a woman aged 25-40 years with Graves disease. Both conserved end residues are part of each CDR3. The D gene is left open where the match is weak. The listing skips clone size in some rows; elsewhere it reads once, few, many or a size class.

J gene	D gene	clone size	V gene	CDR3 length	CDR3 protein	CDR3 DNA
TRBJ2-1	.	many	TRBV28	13	CASSSYRTVGVFF	TGTGCCAGCAGTTCCTATCGGACAGTTGGTGTGTTCTTC
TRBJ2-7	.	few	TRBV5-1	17	CASSTSRSPGLRHEQYF	TGTGCCAGCAGCACTTCCAGGTCTCCGGGGCTCCGGCACGAGCAGTACTTC
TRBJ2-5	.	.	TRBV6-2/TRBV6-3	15	CASSYSGGHRETQYF	TGTGCCAGCAGTTACTCGGGGGGGCACCGTGAGACCCAGTACTTC
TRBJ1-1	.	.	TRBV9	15	CASSVAPHGGVKAFF	TGTGCCAGCAGCGTAGCGCCTCACGGGGGGGTTAAAGCTTTCTTT
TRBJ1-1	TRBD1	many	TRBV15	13	CATSRDLTGAAFF	TGTGCCACCAGCAGAGACCTAACAGGGGCAGCTTTCTTT
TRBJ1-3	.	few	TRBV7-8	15	CASSRVRSSGNTIYF	TGTGCCAGCAGTCGTGTTCGGAGCTCTGGAAACACCATATATTTT
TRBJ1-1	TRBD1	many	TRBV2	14	CASTNSGQGFWAFF	TGTGCCAGCACCAACTCGGGACAGGGATTCTGGGCTTTCTTT
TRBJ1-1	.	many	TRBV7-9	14	CASSSQGGIHEAFF	TGTGCCAGCAGCTCTCAGGGAGGGATACATGAAGCTTTCTTT
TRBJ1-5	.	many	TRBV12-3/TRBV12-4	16	CASSLEAGAAGQPQHF	TGTGCCAGCAGTTTAGAGGCAGGGGCAGCCGGCCAGCCCCAGCATTTT
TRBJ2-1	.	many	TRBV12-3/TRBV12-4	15	CASSFGAGGWNEQFF	TGTGCCAGCAGTTTTGGGGCAGGAGGTTGGAATGAGCAGTTCTTC
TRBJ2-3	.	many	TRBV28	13	CASCRLRTDTQYF	TGTGCCAGCTGCAGACTACGCACAGATACGCAGTATTTT
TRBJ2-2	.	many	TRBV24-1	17	CATSAGGLGTNTGELFF	TGTGCCACCAGTGCCGGAGGACTAGGGACAAACACCGGGGAGCTGTTTTTT
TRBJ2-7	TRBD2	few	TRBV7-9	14	CASSTAGEGYEQYF	TGTGCCAGCAGCACAGCGGGAGAGGGCTACGAGCAGTACTTC
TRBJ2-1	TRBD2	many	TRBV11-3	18	CASSLLRLAGGPSNEQFF	TGTGCCAGCAGCTTACTTCGTCTGGCGGGAGGGCCTAGCAATGAGCAGTTCTTC
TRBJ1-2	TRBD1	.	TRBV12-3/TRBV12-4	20	CASSFGGTGTGGVVNYGYTF	TGTGCCAGCAGTTTTGGGGGGACGGGGACAGGGGGCGTCGTTAACTATGGCTACACCTTC
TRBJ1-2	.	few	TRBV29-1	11	CSVEPNYGYTF	TGCAGCGTTGAACCTAACTATGGCTACACCTTC
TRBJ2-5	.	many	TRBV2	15	CASSSRHSPQETQYF	TGTGCCAGCAGTTCCAGACACAGCCCCCAAGAGACCCAGTACTTC
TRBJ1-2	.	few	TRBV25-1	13	CASRERGADGYTF	TGTGCCAGCAGAGAGAGGGGGGCGGATGGCTACACCTTC
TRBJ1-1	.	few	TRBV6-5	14	CASSYRQEGTEAFF	TGTGCCAGCAGTTACCGACAGGAAGGCACTGAAGCTTTCTTT
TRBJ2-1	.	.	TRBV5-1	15	CASSTIRGPYNEQFF	TGCGCCAGCAGCACGATCCGGGGACCCTACAATGAGCAGTTCTTC
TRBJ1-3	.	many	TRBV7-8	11	CASSLSGTIYF	TGTGCCAGCAGCTTATCAGGGACCATATATTTT
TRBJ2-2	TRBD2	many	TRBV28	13	CASKWTSAGELFF	TGTGCCAGCAAATGGACTAGTGCCGGGGAGCTGTTTTTT
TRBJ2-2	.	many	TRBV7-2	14	CASSEGGGVGELFF	TGTGCCAGCAGCGAAGGCGGCGGGGTCGGGGAGCTGTTTTTT
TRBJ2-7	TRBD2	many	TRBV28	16	CASSSGRWGNSYEQYF	TGTGCCAGCAGTTCCGGGAGGTGGGGGAACTCCTACGAGCAGTACTTC
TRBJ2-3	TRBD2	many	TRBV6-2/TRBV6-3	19	CASSYFPGTSGRSGDTQYF	TGTGCCAGCAGTTATTTTCCAGGAACTAGCGGGAGATCTGGAGATACGCAGTATTTT
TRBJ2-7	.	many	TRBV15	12	CATSTGQGQQYF	TGTGCCACTTCCACCGGGCAGGGCCAGCAGTACTTC
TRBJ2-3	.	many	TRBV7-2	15	CASSLERFSTDTQYF	TGTGCCAGCAGCTTAGAGCGGTTTAGCACAGATACGCAGTATTTT
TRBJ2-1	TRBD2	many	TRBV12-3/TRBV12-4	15	CASSPRGTSPDEQFF	TGTGCCAGCAGCCCTAGGGGGACTAGCCCGGATGAGCAGTTCTTC
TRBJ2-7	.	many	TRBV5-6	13	CASSLGGRAEQYF	TGTGCCAGCAGCTTGGGGGGCCGGGCAGAGCAGTACTTC
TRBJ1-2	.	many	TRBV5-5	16	CASTPDPPAGHYGYTF	TGTGCCAGCACGCCAGACCCCCCCGCAGGGCACTATGGCTACACCTTC
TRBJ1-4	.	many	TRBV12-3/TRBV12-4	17	CASTRGAPGRFNEKLFF	TGTGCCAGCACCCGAGGGGCACCGGGACGGTTTAATGAAAAACTGTTTTTT
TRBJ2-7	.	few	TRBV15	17	CATSRDLVVTSSYEQYF	TGTGCCACCAGCAGAGATCTGGTCGTCACTAGCTCCTACGAGCAGTACTTC
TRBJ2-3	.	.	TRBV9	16	CASSVHGSYSTDTQYF	TGTGCCAGCAGCGTACACGGGAGTTACAGCACAGATACGCAGTATTTT
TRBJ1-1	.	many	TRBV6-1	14	CASSATQENTEAFF	TGTGCCAGCAGTGCCACACAGGAGAACACTGAAGCTTTCTTT
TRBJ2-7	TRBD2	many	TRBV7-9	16	CASSRTTSGSSYEQYF	TGCGCCAGCAGCCGAACGACTAGCGGGAGTTCCTACGAGCAGTACTTC
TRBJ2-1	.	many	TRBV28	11	CASSLFSEQFF	TGTGCCAGCAGTTTATTTAGTGAGCAGTTCTTC
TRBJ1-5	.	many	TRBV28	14	CASSSRGGGQPQHF	TGTGCCAGCAGTTCGCGTGGTGGGGGTCAGCCCCAGCATTTT
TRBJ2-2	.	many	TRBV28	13	CASSLSVTGELFF	TGTGCCAGCAGTTTATCTGTCACCGGGGAGCTGTTTTTT
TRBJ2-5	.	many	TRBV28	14	CTSSSISGWETQYF	TGTACCAGCAGTTCCATAAGTGGGTGGGAGACCCAGTACTTC
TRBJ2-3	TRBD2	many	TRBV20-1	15	CSARDRVLAGVSQYF	TGCAGTGCTAGAGATAGGGTGCTAGCGGGAGTATCGCAGTATTTT
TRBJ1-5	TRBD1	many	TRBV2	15	CASSDGQAYNQPQHF	TGTGCCAGCAGCGATGGACAGGCGTACAATCAGCCCCAGCATTTT
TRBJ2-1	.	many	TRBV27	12	CASSSGLNEQFF	TGTGCCAGCAGTTCTGGGTTAAATGAGCAGTTCTTC
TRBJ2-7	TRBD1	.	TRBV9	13	CASSAYTGDEQYF	TGTGCCAGCAGCGCCTACACAGGGGACGAGCAGTACTTC
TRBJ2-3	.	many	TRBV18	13	CASQPSGTDTQYF	TGTGCCAGCCAACCTAGCGGCACAGATACGCAGTATTTT
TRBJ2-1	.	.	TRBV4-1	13	CASSQILFNEQFF	TGCGCCAGCAGCCAAATACTATTCAATGAGCAGTTCTTC
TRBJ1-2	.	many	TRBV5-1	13	CASSFGTPYGYTF	TGCGCCAGCAGCTTCGGGACACCCTATGGCTACACCTTC
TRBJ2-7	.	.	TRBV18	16	CASSPLQGKTFYEQYF	TGTGCCAGCTCACCTCTACAGGGAAAAACTTTCTACGAGCAGTACTTC
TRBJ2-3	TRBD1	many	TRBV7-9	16	CASSLAGTGTSDTQYF	TGTGCCAGCAGCTTAGCCGGGACAGGGACGTCAGATACGCAGTATTTT
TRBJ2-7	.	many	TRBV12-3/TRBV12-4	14	CASSSGRSSYEQYF	TGTGCCAGCAGTTCAGGGCGGAGCTCCTACGAGCAGTACTTC
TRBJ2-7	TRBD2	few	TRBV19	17	CASSIGGLAGGTYEQYF	TGTGCCAGTAGTATCGGGGGACTAGCGGGAGGTACCTACGAGCAGTACTTC
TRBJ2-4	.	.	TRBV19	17	CASSIRGVILAKNIQYF	TGTGCCAGTAGTATAAGGGGAGTGATACTAGCCAAAAACATTCAGTACTTC
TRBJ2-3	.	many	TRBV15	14	CATSRPSSADTQYF	TGTGCCACCAGCAGACCTTCTAGTGCTGATACGCAGTATTTT
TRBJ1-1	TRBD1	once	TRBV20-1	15	CSARSPGTGSTEAFF	TGCAGTGCTAGAAGTCCCGGGACAGGGTCCACTGAAGCTTTCTTT
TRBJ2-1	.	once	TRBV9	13	CASSAGDQGEQFF	TGTGCCAGCAGCGCAGGGGATCAGGGTGAGCAGTTCTTC
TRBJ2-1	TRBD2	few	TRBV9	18	CASSVAPTGLAGGNEQFF	TGTGCCAGCAGCGTAGCCCCTACTGGACTAGCGGGAGGAAATGAGCAGTTCTTC
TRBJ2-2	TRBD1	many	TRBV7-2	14	CASSLDRGNGELFF	TGTGCCAGCAGCCTAGACAGGGGGAACGGGGAGCTGTTTTTT
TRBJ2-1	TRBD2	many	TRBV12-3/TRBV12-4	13	CASSLGGSAEQFF	TGTGCCAGCAGTTTGGGAGGGTCGGCTGAGCAGTTCTTC
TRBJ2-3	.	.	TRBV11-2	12	CASSLDQGTQYF	TGTGCCAGCAGCTTAGATCAGGGTACGCAGTATTTT
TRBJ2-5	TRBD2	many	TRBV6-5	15	CASSSGTSATETQYF	TGTGCCAGCAGTTCCGGGACTAGCGCAACAGAGACCCAGTACTTC